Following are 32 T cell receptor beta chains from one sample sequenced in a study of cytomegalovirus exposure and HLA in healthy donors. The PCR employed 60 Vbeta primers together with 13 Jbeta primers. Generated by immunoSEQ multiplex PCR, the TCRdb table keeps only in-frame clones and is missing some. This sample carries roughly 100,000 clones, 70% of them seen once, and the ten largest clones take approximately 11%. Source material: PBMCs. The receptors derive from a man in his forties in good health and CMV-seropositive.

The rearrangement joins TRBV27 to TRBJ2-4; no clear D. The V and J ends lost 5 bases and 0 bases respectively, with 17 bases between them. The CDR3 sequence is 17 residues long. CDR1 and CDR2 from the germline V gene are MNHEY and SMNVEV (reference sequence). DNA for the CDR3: TGTGCCAGCAGTCCTTCACCGGCGGAGTTAGCCAAAAACATTCAGTACTTC. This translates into CASSPSPAELAKNIQYF.

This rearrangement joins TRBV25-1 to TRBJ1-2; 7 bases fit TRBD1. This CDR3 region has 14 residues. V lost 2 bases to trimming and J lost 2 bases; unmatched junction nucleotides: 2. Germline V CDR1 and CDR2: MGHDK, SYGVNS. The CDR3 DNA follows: TGTGCCAGCAGTGAAGGACAGGCCAACTATGGCTACACCTTC. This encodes CASSEGQANYGYTF.

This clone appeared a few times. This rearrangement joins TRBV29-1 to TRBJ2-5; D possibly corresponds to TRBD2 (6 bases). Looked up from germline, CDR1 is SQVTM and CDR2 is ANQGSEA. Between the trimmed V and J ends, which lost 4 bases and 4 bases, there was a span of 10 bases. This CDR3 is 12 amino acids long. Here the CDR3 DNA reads TGCAGCGTTGGGGACTTTTCAGAGACCCAGTACTTC. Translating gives CSVGDFSETQYF.

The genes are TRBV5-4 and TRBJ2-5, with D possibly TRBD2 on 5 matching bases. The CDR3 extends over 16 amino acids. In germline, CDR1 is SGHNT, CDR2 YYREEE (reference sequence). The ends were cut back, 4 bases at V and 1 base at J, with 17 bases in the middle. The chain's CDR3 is CASSPTASSFQETQYF. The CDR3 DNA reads TGTGCCAGCAGCCCCACGGCTAGCAGCTTCCAAGAGACCCAGTACTTC.

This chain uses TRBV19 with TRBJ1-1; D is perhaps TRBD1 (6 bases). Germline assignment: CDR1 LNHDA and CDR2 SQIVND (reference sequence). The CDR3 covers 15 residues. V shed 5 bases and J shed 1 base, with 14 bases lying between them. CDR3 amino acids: CASSLEGVQNTEAFF. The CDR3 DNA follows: TGTGCCAGTAGTCTTGAGGGGGTTCAGAACACTGAAGCTTTCTTT.

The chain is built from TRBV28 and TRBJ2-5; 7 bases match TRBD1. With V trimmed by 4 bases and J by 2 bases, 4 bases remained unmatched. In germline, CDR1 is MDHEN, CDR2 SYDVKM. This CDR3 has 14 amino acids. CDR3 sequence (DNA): TGTGCCAGCAGTTCGAGCAGGGGGCAAGAGACCCAGTACTTC. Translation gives CASSSSRGQETQYF.

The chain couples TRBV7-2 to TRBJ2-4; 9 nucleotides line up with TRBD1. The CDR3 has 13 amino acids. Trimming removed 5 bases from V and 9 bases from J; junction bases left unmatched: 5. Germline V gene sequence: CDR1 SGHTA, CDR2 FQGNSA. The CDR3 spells CASSLGQGSIQYF. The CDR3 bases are TGTGCCAGCAGCCTCGGACAGGGGAGCATTCAGTACTTC.

The CDR3 DNA reads as TGTGCCAGCAGTTACACAGGGGGAGATGGCTACACCTTC. Translating gives CASSYTGGDGYTF. The chain couples TRBV6-5 to TRBJ1-2; 8 nucleotides agree with TRBD1. CDR1 is MNHEY and CDR2 is SVGAGI in the germline V gene. J was trimmed by 6 bases and V by 2 bases; bases with no gene match: 2. The CDR3 loop spans 13 amino acids.

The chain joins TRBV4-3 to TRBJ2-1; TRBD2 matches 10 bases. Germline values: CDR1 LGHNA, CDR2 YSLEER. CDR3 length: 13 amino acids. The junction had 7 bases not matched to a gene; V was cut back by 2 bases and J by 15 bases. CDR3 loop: CASSQTLAGAGFF. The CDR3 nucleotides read TGCGCCAGCAGCCAAACCCTAGCGGGAGCCGGGTTCTTC.

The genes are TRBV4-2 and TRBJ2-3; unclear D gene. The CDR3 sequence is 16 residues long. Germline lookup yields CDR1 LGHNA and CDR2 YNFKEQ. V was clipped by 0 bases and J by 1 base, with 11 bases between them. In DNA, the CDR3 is TGTGCCAGCAGCCAAGATAGAAGTCTCGGCACAGATACGCAGTATTTT. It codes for CASSQDRSLGTDTQYF.

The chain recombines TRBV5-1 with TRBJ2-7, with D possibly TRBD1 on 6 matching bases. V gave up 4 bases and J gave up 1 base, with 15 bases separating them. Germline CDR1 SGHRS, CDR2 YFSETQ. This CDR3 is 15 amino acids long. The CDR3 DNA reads TGCGCCAGCAGCCTATCAGGGGAAGGGTCCTACGAGCAGTACTTC. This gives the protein CASSLSGEGSYEQYF.

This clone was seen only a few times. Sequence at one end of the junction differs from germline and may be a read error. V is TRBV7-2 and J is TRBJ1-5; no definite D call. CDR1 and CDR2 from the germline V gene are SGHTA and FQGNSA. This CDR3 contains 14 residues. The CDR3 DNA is TGTGCCAGCAGCCTTCTGGTTAGCGATCAGCCCCAGCATTTT. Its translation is CASSLLVSDQPQHF.

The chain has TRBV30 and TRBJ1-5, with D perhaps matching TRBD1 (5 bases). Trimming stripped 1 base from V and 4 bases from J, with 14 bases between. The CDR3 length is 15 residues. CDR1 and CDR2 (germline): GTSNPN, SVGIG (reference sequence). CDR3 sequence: CAWSGTWGVNQPQHF. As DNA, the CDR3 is TGTGCCTGGAGTGGTACCTGGGGGGTAAATCAGCCCCAGCATTTT.

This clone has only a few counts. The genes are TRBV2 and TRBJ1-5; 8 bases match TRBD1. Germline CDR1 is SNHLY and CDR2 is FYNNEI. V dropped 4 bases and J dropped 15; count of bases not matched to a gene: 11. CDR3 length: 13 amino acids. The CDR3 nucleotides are TGTGCCAGCAGTGTTGACAGGGGTGAAGAAGGGCATTTT. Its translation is CASSVDRGEEGHF.

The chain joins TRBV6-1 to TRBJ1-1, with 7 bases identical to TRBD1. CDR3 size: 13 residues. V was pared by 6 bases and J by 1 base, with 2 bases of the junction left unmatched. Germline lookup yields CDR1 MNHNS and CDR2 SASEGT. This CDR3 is CASSRTGNTEAFF. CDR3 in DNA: TGTGCCAGCAGCCGGACAGGGAACACTGAAGCTTTCTTT.

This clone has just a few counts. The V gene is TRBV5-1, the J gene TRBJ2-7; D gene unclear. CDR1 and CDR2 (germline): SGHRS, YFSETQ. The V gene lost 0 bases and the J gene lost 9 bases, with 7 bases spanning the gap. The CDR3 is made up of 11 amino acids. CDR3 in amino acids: CASSLAGLQYF. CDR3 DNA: TGCGCCAGCAGCTTGGCCGGGTTGCAGTACTTC.

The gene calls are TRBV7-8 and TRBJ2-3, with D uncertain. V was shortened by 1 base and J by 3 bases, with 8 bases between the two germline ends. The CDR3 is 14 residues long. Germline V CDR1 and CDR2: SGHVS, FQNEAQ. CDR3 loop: CASSLELATDTQYF. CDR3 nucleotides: TGTGCCAGCAGCTTAGAGTTAGCAACAGATACGCAGTATTTT.

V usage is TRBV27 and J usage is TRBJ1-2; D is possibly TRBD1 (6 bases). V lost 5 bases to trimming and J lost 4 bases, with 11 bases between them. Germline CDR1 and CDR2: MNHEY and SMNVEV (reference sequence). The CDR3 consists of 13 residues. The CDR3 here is CASSAQGLYGYTF. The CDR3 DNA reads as TGTGCCAGCAGTGCACAGGGTCTCTATGGCTACACCTTC.

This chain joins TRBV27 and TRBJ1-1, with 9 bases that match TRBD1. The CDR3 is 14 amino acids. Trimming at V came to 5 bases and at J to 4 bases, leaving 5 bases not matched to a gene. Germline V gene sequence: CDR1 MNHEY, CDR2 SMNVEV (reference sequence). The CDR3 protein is CASSNRGLATEAFF. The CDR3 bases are TGTGCCAGCAGTAACAGGGGGCTGGCCACTGAAGCTTTCTTT.

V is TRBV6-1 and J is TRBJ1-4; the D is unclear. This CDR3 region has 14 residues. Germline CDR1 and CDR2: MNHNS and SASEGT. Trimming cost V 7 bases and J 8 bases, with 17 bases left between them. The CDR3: CASTEAPSREKLFF. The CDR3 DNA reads TGTGCCAGCACCGAGGCCCCCTCTAGGGAAAAACTGTTTTTT.

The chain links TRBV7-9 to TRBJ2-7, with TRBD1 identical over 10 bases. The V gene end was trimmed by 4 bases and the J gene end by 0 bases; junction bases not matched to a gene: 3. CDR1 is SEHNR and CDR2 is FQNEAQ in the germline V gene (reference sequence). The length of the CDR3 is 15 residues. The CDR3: CASSSGQGISYEQYV. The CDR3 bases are TGTGCCAGCAGCTCGGGACAGGGGATCTCCTACGAGCAGTACGTC.

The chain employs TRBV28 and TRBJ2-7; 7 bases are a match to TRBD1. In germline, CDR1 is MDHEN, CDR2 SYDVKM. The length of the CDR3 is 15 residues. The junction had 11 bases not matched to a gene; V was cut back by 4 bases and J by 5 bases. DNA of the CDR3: TGTGCCAGCAGTTCCCAACAGGGGCTTAAGGACGAGCAGTACTTC. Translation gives CASSSQQGLKDEQYF.

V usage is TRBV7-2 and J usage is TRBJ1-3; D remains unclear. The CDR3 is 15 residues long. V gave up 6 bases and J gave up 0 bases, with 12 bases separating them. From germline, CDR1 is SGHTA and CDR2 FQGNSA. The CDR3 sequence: CASSRTGDSGNTIYF. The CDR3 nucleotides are TGTGCCAGCAGTCGGACGGGAGACTCTGGAAACACCATATATTTT.

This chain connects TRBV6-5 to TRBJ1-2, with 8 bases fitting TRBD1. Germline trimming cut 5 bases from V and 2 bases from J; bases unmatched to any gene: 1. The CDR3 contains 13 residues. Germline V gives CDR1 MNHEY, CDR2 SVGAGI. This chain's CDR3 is CASSRDRNYGYTF. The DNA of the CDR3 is TGTGCCAGCAGTCGGGACAGGAACTATGGCTACACCTTC.

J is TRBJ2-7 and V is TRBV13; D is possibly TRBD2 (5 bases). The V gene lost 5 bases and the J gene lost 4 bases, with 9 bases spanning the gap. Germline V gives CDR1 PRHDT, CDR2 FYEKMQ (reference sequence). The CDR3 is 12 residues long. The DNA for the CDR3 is TGTGCCAGCAGCGGGTGGGAGTACGAGCAGTACTTC. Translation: CASSGWEYEQYF.

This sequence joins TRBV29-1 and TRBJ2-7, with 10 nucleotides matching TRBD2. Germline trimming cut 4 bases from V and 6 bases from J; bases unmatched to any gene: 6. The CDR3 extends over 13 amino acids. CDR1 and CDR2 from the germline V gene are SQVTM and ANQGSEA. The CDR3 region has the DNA TGCAGCGTTGTATTAGCGGGAGGTCTCGAGCAGTACGTC. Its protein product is CSVVLAGGLEQYV.

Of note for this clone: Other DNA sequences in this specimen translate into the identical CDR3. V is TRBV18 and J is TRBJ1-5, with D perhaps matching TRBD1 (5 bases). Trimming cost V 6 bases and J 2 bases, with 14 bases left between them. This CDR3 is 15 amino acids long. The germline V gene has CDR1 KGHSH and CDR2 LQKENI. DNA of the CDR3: TGTGCCAGCTCGCCGGGGGGGGAGGGCAATCAGCCCCAGCATTTT. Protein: CASSPGGEGNQPQHF.

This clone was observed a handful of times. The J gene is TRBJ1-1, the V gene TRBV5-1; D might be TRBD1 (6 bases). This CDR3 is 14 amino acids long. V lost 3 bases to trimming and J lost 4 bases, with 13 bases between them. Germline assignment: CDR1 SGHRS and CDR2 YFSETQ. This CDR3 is CASSWARGATEAFF. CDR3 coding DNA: TGCGCCAGCAGCTGGGCCCGGGGGGCCACTGAAGCTTTCTTT.

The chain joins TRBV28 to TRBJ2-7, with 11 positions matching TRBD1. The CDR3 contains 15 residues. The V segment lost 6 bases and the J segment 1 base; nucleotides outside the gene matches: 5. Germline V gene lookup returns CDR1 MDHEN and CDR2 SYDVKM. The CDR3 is CASSPGTGGSYEQYF. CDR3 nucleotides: TGTGCCAGCAGCCCAGGGACAGGGGGTTCCTACGAGCAGTACTTC.

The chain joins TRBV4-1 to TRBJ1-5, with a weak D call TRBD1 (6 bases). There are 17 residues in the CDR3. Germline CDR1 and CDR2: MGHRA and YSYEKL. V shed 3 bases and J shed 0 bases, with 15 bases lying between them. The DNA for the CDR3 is TGCGCCAGCAGCCAGGACAGTTCGCTAGCTAGCAATCAGCCCCAGCATTTT. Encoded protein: CASSQDSSLASNQPQHF.

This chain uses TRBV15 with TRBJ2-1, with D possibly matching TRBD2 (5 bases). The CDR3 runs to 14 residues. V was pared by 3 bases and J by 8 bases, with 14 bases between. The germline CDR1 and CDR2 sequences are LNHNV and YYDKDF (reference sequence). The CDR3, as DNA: TGTGCCACCAGCAGTGTCCGGCTGGGAGATGAGCAGTTCTTC. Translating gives CATSSVRLGDEQFF.

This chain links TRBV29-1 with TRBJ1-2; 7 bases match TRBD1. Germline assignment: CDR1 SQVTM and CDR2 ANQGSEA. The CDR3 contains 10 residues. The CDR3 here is CRVRGDGYTF. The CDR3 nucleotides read TGCAGGGTCAGGGGGGATGGCTACACCTTC. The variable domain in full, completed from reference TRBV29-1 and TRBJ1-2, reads SAVISQKPSRDICQRGTSLTIQCQVDSQVTMMFWYRQQPGQSLTLIATANQGSEATYESGFVIDKFPISRPNLTFSTLTVSNMSPEDSSIYLCRVRGDGYTFGSGTRLTVV.